This T cell receptor (beta chain) was profiled in a study of shared clonotypes between healthy human individuals. The donors were adults (healthy and HIV-negative) with no recent acute infections or vaccinations. The split of CD4+ cells yielded CD45RA+ naive and CD45RA-negative memory subsets. Samples underwent the assay at deep level. Original methodology: Sequence data from immunoSEQ were junction-only and lacked quality scores; consequently, filtering differed. Using immunoSEQ multiplex PCR, the repertoire was profiled, and TCRdb retains in-frame clones only, with some absent. V and J calls plus clone size are reproduced from that table; the DNA served to infer D and trimming. The data hold roughly 2 million clones, with approximately 96% observed a single time. Trimming took 1 base from V and 5 from J, leaving 18 bases between them. Germline-derived CDR1 and CDR2 are SGHTS and YDEGEE. The CDR3 runs to 16 residues.

The source of this sequence is a man aged 18 to 30 in good health. The sequenced sample was naive CD4+ T cells sorted from blood. Specified subset: CD45RA+ positively selected. This sequence joins TRBV5-8 and TRBJ2-5, with D possibly matching TRBD1 (6 bases). The chain's CDR3 is CASSLWDLGQMETQYF. DNA for the CDR3: TGTGCCAGCAGCTTGTGGGACCTGGGACAAATGGAGACCCAGTACTTC. Filled out from reference TRBV5-8 and TRBJ2-5, the complete variable domain reads EAGVTQSPTHLIKTRGQQATLRCSPISGHTSVYWYQQALGLGLQFLLWYDEGEERNRGNFPPRFSGRQFPNYSSELNVNALELEDSALYLCASSLWDLGQMETQYFGPGTRLLVL.